What follows are 30 T cell receptor beta chains derived from one specimen sequenced in a study of blood T cell repertoires in COVID-19. The protocol was immunoSEQ multiplex PCR, while the TCRdb copy is restricted to in-frame clones and leaves out a portion. Of 98,000 or so clones listed, about nine tenths were seen once; the top ten hold roughly 5%. What was sequenced was peripheral blood. The receptors derive from a man aged 55 to 70 with COVID-19, enrolled during active disease.

The chain combines TRBV19 with TRBJ2-3, with D perhaps TRBD1 (5 bases). Deletions cut 1 base from V and 0 bases from J, with 8 bases between. Per germline, CDR1 LNHDA and CDR2 SQIVND (reference sequence). The length of the CDR3 is 15 residues. The CDR3 nucleotides read TGTGCCAGTAGTATAGGGGGCCCAAGCACAGATACGCAGTATTTT. Translating it yields CASSIGGPSTDTQYF. The whole variable domain, filled in from reference TRBV19 and TRBJ2-3, reads DGGITQSPKYLFRKEGQNVTLSCEQNLNHDAMYWYRQDPGQGLRLIYYSQIVNDFQKGDIAEGYSVSREKKESFPLTVTSAQKNPTAFYLCASSIGGPSTDTQYFGPGTRLTVL.

The chain links TRBV5-8 to TRBJ1-1, with D perhaps matching TRBD1 (6 bases). V lost 7 bases to trimming and J lost 2 bases, with 12 bases between them. Germline CDR1 and CDR2: SGHTS and YDEGEE. The CDR3 totals 13 residues. CDR3 in amino acids: CASLWGHNTEAFF. Here the CDR3 DNA reads TGTGCCAGCCTTTGGGGGCATAACACTGAAGCTTTCTTT.

V usage is TRBV11-2 and J usage is TRBJ2-1; D call uncertain. The V end was cut by 5 bases, the J end by 3 bases, with 14 bases between. Germline values: CDR1 SGHAT, CDR2 FQNNGV. The CDR3 runs to 15 residues. The CDR3 loop is CASSPRFSSYNEQFF. DNA of the CDR3: TGTGCCAGCAGCCCACGGTTTAGCAGCTACAATGAGCAGTTCTTC.

In its sample, this clone was seen once. This sequence joins TRBV2 and TRBJ1-4; D is unclear. V gave up 5 bases and J gave up 5 bases, with 15 bases separating them. The CDR3 contains 15 residues. CDR1 is SNHLY and CDR2 is FYNNEI in the germline V gene. CDR3 nucleotide sequence: TGTGCCAGCAGTCGGAGTTCACCGTCGAATGAAAAACTGTTTTTT. Amino acid sequence: CASSRSSPSNEKLFF.

The chain recombines TRBV11-2 with TRBJ1-2; D possibly corresponds to TRBD1 (5 bases). Trimming removed 4 bases from V and 4 bases from J, with 10 bases in between. CDR1 and CDR2 (germline): SGHAT, FQNNGV. The CDR3 is 13 amino acids. CDR3 in amino acids: CASSWEGLYGYTF. The DNA of the CDR3 is TGTGCCAGCAGCTGGGAGGGGCTCTATGGCTACACCTTC. Full variable domain (rest looked up from reference TRBV11-2 and TRBJ1-2): EAGVAQSPRYKIIEKRQSVAFWCNPISGHATLYWYQQILGQGPKLLIQFQNNGVVDDSQLPKDRFSAERLKGVDSTLKIQPAKLEDSAVYLCASSWEGLYGYTFGSGTRLTVV.

The rearrangement uses TRBV7-9 and TRBJ1-4; 8 bases are a match to TRBD1. Germline values: CDR1 SEHNR, CDR2 FQNEAQ (reference sequence). The CDR3 is made up of 19 amino acids. V was clipped by 4 bases and J by 5 bases; unmatched bases: 18. Here the CDR3 reads CASSSFGGTGGGTNEKLFF. CDR3 coding DNA: TGTGCCAGCAGCTCCTTCGGGGGAACAGGGGGTGGTACCAATGAAAAACTGTTTTTT.

The chain uses TRBV29-1 and TRBJ2-1; tentatively, D is TRBD2 (6 bases). Germline V lookup: CDR1 SQVTM, CDR2 ANQGSEA. Between the trimmed V and J ends, which lost 7 bases and 4 bases, there was a span of 20 bases. This CDR3 spans 15 amino acids. The CDR3 DNA follows: TGCAGCGGAGGTGGACCGGGAGCGTCGTACAATGAGCAGTTCTTC. Protein sequence: CSGGGPGASYNEQFF.

The chain carries TRBV30 and TRBJ2-1; D gene uncertain. CDR1 is GTSNPN and CDR2 is SVGIG in the germline V gene (reference sequence). This CDR3 spans 15 amino acids. V lost 2 bases and J 3 bases, leaving 14 bases between the germline ends. The DNA for the CDR3 is TGTGCCTGGAGTCCACCTCCGGCAGGCTACAATGAGCAGTTCTTC. Translation gives CAWSPPPAGYNEQFF.

The count of this clone is one. The CDR3 bases are TGTGCCAGTAGCCCCGGGGGCAATCAGCCCCAGCATTTT. Protein product: CASSPGGNQPQHF. The rearrangement uses TRBV19 and TRBJ1-5; D not resolved. The germline V gene has CDR1 LNHDA and CDR2 SQIVND (reference sequence). The length of the CDR3 is 13 residues. Trimming stripped 6 bases from V and 2 bases from J, with 8 bases between.

The gene calls are TRBV18 and TRBJ2-7; perhaps TRBD2 as D (5 bases). The CDR3 spans 14 residues. V was pared by 3 bases and J by 4 bases, with 13 bases between. Germline V CDR1 and CDR2: KGHSH, LQKENI. The CDR3 region is CASSPALSVYEQYF. The CDR3 nucleotides read TGTGCCAGCTCACCCGCCCTTAGCGTTTACGAGCAGTACTTC.

The chain uses TRBV28 and TRBJ2-2, with TRBD2 matching over 8 bases. CDR3 length: 13 amino acids. Germline-derived CDR1 and CDR2 are MDHEN and SYDVKM. Unmatched junction bases numbered 4, after V lost 8 bases and J lost 5 bases. In DNA form, the CDR3 reads TGTGCCAGCCCTAGCGGGTCAACCGGGGAGCTGTTTTTT. Its translation: CASPSGSTGELFF. Based on the CDR3 plus reference TRBV28 and TRBJ2-2, the full variable domain is DVKVTQSSRYLVKRTGEKVFLECVQDMDHENMFWYRQDPGLGLRLIYFSYDVKMKEKGDIPEGYSVSREKKERFSLILESASTNQTSMYLCASPSGSTGELFFGEGSRLTVL.

This rearrangement joins TRBV10-3 to TRBJ1-1, with 11 bases that match TRBD1. The CDR3 is made up of 15 amino acids. Unmatched junction bases numbered 6, after V lost 6 bases and J lost 3 bases. CDR1 and CDR2 (germline): ENHRY, SYGVKD. The CDR3 region is CAIRGTGGGHTEAFF. CDR3 DNA sequence: TGTGCCATCAGGGGGACAGGGGGAGGGCACACTGAAGCTTTCTTT.

The chain joins TRBV5-1 to TRBJ2-7, with 7 positions matching TRBD1. There are 14 residues in the CDR3. V gave up 3 bases and J gave up 2 bases; unmatched junction bases: 5. The germline gives CDR1 SGHRS, CDR2 YFSETQ. The CDR3 here is CASSSGQLAYEQYF. DNA for the CDR3: TGCGCCAGCAGCTCGGGACAGCTAGCCTACGAGCAGTACTTC.

The gene calls are TRBV5-1 and TRBJ1-1; TRBD1 is a possible D gene (5 bases). CDR1 and CDR2 from the germline V gene are SGHRS and YFSETQ. Trimming stripped 8 bases from V and 1 base from J, with 12 bases between. The CDR3 totals 13 residues. CDR3 in DNA: TGCGCCAGTAAACGACAGCCGAACACTGAAGCTTTCTTT. Protein product: CASKRQPNTEAFF.

The rearrangement uses TRBV6-1 and TRBJ2-3; D gene unclear. Deletions cut 3 bases from V and 2 bases from J, with 6 bases between. The CDR3 has 13 amino acids. Germline V lookup: CDR1 MNHNS, CDR2 SASEGT. The CDR3 sequence is CASSEIYTDTQYF. The CDR3 nucleotides read TGTGCCAGCAGTGAGATCTACACAGATACGCAGTATTTT.

V and J are TRBV19 and TRBJ1-2; 8 bases agree with TRBD1. The trim removed 6 bases at V and 2 bases at J, leaving 5 bases unmatched. Germline V gene data show CDR1 as LNHDA and CDR2 as SQIVND (reference sequence). This CDR3 is 14 amino acids long. This chain's CDR3 is CASSLDRVNYGYTF. The CDR3 DNA follows: TGTGCCAGTAGCCTGGACAGGGTAAACTATGGCTACACCTTC.

The chain uses TRBV5-4 and TRBJ2-7; 10 bases align to TRBD2. The germline CDR1 and CDR2 sequences are SGHNT and YYREEE (reference sequence). The J segment lost 7 bases and the V segment lost 3 bases, leaving 4 bases of the junction unmatched. CDR3 length: 13 residues. CDR3 in DNA: TGTGCCAGCAGCTATGAGACTAGCGGGGAGCAGTACTTC. This gives the protein CASSYETSGEQYF.

The chain uses TRBV4-1 and TRBJ2-1, with a weak D call TRBD2 (5 bases). This CDR3 is built from 13 residues. Germline loops: CDR1 MGHRA, CDR2 YSYEKL. With 0 bases removed from V and 9 bases from J, the gap between germline ends came to 9 bases. The CDR3 bases are TGCGCCAGCAGCCAAGACGGCGGGCGTGAGCAGTTCTTC. Translated: CASSQDGGREQFF.

The chain has TRBV6-5 and TRBJ2-3, with 11 bases fitting TRBD2. After removal of 6 bases from V and 4 bases from J, the junction contained 6 bases not matched to a gene. Germline lookup yields CDR1 MNHEY and CDR2 SVGAGI. CDR3 length equals 15 residues. CDR3 protein: CASRISGRAPDTQYF. For the CDR3, the DNA is TGTGCCAGCAGAATTAGCGGGAGGGCCCCAGATACGCAGTATTTT.

The chain has TRBV28 and TRBJ1-1, with 7 positions matching TRBD1. Germline CDR1 and CDR2: MDHEN and SYDVKM. V shed 2 bases and J 7 bases; nucleotides not matched to a gene: 4. The CDR3 has 13 amino acids. The CDR3 here is CASSLPGQYEAFF. DNA of the CDR3: TGTGCCAGCAGTTTACCGGGACAGTATGAAGCTTTCTTT.

This clone showed up just once. The chain joins TRBV19 to TRBJ2-2, with D maybe TRBD1 (5 bases). CDR1 and CDR2 from the germline V gene are LNHDA and SQIVND (reference sequence). With 7 bases removed from V and 4 bases from J, the gap between germline ends came to 16 bases. The CDR3 contains 15 residues. The CDR3 DNA follows: TGTGCCAGTACCATCCTAGGGGCAGTCACCGGGGAGCTGTTTTTT. Its protein is CASTILGAVTGELFF.

This sequence joins TRBV6-2 or TRBV6-3 and TRBJ1-4; 7 bases agree with TRBD1. CDR3 length equals 14 residues. V trimming: 5 bases; J trimming: 5 bases; junction bases outside the gene matches: 5. Germline lookup yields CDR1 MNHEY and CDR2 SVGEGT. The CDR3 DNA reads TGTGCCAGCAGTCCCGGGACAGTGAATGAAAAACTGTTTTTT. Translating gives CASSPGTVNEKLFF.

V and J are TRBV19 and TRBJ1-2; TRBD1 matches 10 bases. Losses at the gene ends were 7 bases for V and 7 bases for J; bases not matched to a gene: 15. This CDR3 has 16 residues. CDR1 and CDR2 (germline): LNHDA, SQIVND (reference sequence). The CDR3 DNA is TGTGCCAGTACCGCCCGGGACAGGGGCCTGGCAAGTGGCTACACCTTC. Amino acids: CASTARDRGLASGYTF.

This clone was observed once. Here the CDR3 reads CASSLRQGIPDSPLHF. CDR3 DNA sequence: TGTGCCAGCAGCTTACGACAGGGCATCCCCGATTCACCCCTCCACTTT. V and J are TRBV5-4 and TRBJ1-6, with TRBD1 matching 7 bases. The V gene end was trimmed by 2 bases and the J gene end by 8 bases; junction bases not matched to a gene: 10. This CDR3 contains 16 residues. Germline V gene data show CDR1 as SGHNT and CDR2 as YYREEE (reference sequence).

This chain connects TRBV6-4 to TRBJ1-1; D unresolved. The CDR3 is 13 residues long. The germline V gene has CDR1 MRHNA and CDR2 SNTAGT. V gave up 3 bases and J gave up 0 bases, with 5 bases separating them. This CDR3 reads CASSEELNTEAFF. The CDR3 nucleotides are TGTGCCAGCAGTGAAGAGTTGAACACTGAAGCTTTCTTT.

The chain uses TRBV15 and TRBJ1-3; D is uncertain. Germline values: CDR1 LNHNV, CDR2 YYDKDF (reference sequence). The CDR3 spans 13 residues. V lost 7 bases and J 3 bases, leaving 10 bases between the germline ends. The CDR3 DNA reads TGTGCCACCACCGTGGCCCTTGGAAACACCATATATTTT. It is translated as CATTVALGNTIYF.

V usage is TRBV7-3 and J usage is TRBJ2-2; D possibly corresponds to TRBD2 (6 bases). The CDR3 is made up of 13 amino acids. The V end lost 5 bases, the J end lost 6 bases, and 10 bases lay between the germline ends. Germline loops: CDR1 SGHTA, CDR2 FQGTGA. CDR3 sequence: CASSPPGAGELFF. The CDR3 DNA reads TGTGCCAGCAGCCCCCCGGGGGCCGGGGAGCTGTTTTTT.

The chain combines TRBV7-2 with TRBJ2-1; the D is unclear. Germline values: CDR1 SGHTA, CDR2 FQGNSA. The CDR3 runs to 14 residues. V was trimmed by 1 base and J by 6 bases, leaving 10 bases between them. The CDR3 spells CASSLVLRVNEQFF. CDR3 bases: TGTGCCAGCAGCTTAGTGTTACGGGTCAATGAGCAGTTCTTC. The full variable domain, in which reference TRBV7-2 and TRBJ2-1 provide the parts outside the CDR3, is GAGVSQSPSNKVTEKGKDVELRCDPISGHTALYWYRQSLGQGLEFLIYFQGNSAPDKSGLPSDRFSAERTGGSVSTLTIQRTQQEDSAVYLCASSLVLRVNEQFFGPGTRLTVL.

This sequence joins TRBV4-1 and TRBJ1-3; D is uncertain. Trimming took off 1 base at V and 0 bases at J, with 4 bases between the two ends. The CDR3 has 14 amino acids. The germline gives CDR1 MGHRA, CDR2 YSYEKL. The DNA of the CDR3 is TGCGCCAGCAGCCAAGCTAGCTCTGGAAACACCATATATTTT. This codes for CASSQASSGNTIYF.

This chain joins TRBV12-5 and TRBJ2-2, with D possibly matching TRBD2 (5 bases). The length of the CDR3 is 15 residues. V lost 6 bases and J 0 bases, leaving 11 bases between the germline ends. Germline V CDR1 and CDR2: LGHNT, FRNRAP. CDR3 DNA sequence: TGTGCTAGTGGAAAAGGAGGCACGAACACCGGGGAGCTGTTTTTT. This translates into CASGKGGTNTGELFF. The full variable domain, rest sourced from reference TRBV12-5 and TRBJ2-2, is DARVTQTPRHKVTEMGQEVTMRCQPILGHNTVFWYRQTMMQGLELLAYFRNRAPLDDSGMPKDRFSAEMPDATLATLKIQPSEPRDSAVYFCASGKGGTNTGELFFGEGSRLTVL.